This T cell receptor (beta chain) was observed in a study of blood T cell repertoires in COVID-19. Study at large: COVID-19 samples, acute and convalescent, were from the United States, Italy and Spain.

Per the germline V gene, CDR1 is LNHDA and CDR2 is SQIVND (reference sequence). The V and J ends lost 3 bases and 5 bases, in that order; junction bases with no gene match: 1. The CDR3 extends over 14 amino acids. Repertoires were generated with immunoSEQ multiplex PCR, while TCRdb's copy carries only in-frame clones and drops some. The table includes over 300,000 clones, around 90% detected once. Ages ranged from about 18 to 90 years, with residence in 24 US areas. The recovered donors of Cohort 3 showed two negative PCRs, clearance, or symptom resolution. The receptor's source is a woman in her 30s who had recovered from COVID-19. The chain joins TRBV19 to TRBJ1-4, with TRBD1 matching over 9 bases. Material for sequencing was PBMCs or T cells enriched from blood (not recorded which). Here the CDR3 reads CASSIGTGNEKLFF. CDR3 nucleotides: TGTGCCAGTAGTATCGGGACAGGGAATGAAAAACTGTTTTTT.